This is a list of T cell receptor beta chains from one sample in a study of cytomegalovirus exposure and HLA in healthy donors. Libraries were prepared by immunoSEQ multiplex PCR; TCRdb keeps only in-frame clonotypes and omits some of them. The sample holds under 200,000 clones, roughly 74% seen once. The sequenced material came from PBMCs. These receptors came from a woman younger than 45 in good health and CMV-seropositive. The CDR3 runs from the conserved cysteine through the conserved F or W. Fields, in order: D gene, J gene, V gene, CDR3 protein. The D gene is left open where the match is weak.

>TRBD2|TRBJ2-5|TRBV11-1
CASSFLAGYQETQYF
>TRBD1|TRBJ1-1|TRBV4-2
CASSQETALGQVHGTAFF
>NA|TRBJ2-5|TRBV5-1
CASSPTTGRETQYF
>NA|TRBJ1-4|TRBV15
CATSGGQDRFNEKLFF
>TRBD2|TRBJ2-3|TRBV2
CASSAGTSGRDEYF
>TRBD2|TRBJ2-7|TRBV2
CATRTSGLYEQYF
>TRBD2|TRBJ2-1|TRBV6-5
CASSRGGNEQFF
>TRBD1|TRBJ1-1|TRBV29-1
CSVGEGAAEAFF
>TRBD2|TRBJ2-1|TRBV25-1
CASSSGRLNEQFF
>NA|TRBJ1-5|TRBV19
CASRTRGFSNQPQHF
>TRBD2|TRBJ2-2|TRBV7-2
CASSLGSAGGPTGELFF
>NA|TRBJ1-5|TRBV6-5
CASSPIRGVNQPQHF
>NA|TRBJ1-6|TRBV27
CASSLIWTRDSPLHF
>NA|TRBJ1-1|TRBV4-1
CASSQDPTVLSEAFF
>TRBD2|TRBJ2-5|TRBV10-3
CATRTSEETQYF
>NA|TRBJ1-2|TRBV28
CASSLSPFGGYGYTF
>TRBD1|TRBJ2-2|TRBV6-1
CASSAPSGGSNTGELFF
>NA|TRBJ2-7|TRBV21-1
CAAEGNRGLSSYEQYF
>NA|TRBJ2-7|TRBV11-1
CASSLIQGDEQYF
>NA|TRBJ2-7|TRBV18
CASSQTQGRAAEQYF
>NA|TRBJ2-5|TRBV25-1
CASSESGGETQYF